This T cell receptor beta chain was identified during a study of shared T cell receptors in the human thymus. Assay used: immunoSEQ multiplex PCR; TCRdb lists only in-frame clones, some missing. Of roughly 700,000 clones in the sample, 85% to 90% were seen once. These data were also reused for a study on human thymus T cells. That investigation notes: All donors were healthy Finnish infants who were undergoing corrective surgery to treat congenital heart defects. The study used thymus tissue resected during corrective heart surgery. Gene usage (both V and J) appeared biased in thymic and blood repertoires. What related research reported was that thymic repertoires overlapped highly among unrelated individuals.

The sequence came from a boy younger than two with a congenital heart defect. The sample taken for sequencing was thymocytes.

CDR3 DNA sequence: TGCGCCAGCAGCCAACTTGCGGTGTACTCTAATGAAAAACTGTTTTTT. As protein: CASSQLAVYSNEKLFF. J is TRBJ1-4 and V is TRBV4-1; D ambiguous. V gave up 2 bases and J gave up 3 bases, with 13 bases separating them. CDR1 and CDR2 (germline): MGHRA, YSYEKL. This CDR3 is built from 16 residues.